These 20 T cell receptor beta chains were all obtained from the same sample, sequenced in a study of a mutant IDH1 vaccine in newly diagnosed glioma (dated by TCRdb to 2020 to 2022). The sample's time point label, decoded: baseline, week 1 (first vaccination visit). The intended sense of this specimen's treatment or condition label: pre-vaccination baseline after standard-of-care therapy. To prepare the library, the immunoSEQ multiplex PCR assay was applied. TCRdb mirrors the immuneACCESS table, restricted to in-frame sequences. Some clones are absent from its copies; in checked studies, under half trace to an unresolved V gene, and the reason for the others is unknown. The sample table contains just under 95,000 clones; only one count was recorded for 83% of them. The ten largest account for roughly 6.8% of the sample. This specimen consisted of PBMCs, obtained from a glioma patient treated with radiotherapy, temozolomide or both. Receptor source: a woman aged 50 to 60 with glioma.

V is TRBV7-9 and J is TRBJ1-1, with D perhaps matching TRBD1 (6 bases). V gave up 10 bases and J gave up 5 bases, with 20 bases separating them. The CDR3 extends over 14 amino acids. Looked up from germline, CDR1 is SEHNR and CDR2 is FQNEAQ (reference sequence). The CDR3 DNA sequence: TGTGCCACCTCGAAGGGGGGCGCGTGGACTGAAGCTTTCTTT. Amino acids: CATSKGGAWTEAFF.

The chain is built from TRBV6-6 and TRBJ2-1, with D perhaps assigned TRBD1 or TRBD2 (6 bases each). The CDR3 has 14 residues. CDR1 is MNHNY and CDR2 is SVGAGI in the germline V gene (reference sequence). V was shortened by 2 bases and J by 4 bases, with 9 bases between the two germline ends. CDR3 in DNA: TGTGCCAGCAGTTACGGGGGGCTTTACAATGAGCAGTTCTTC. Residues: CASSYGGLYNEQFF.

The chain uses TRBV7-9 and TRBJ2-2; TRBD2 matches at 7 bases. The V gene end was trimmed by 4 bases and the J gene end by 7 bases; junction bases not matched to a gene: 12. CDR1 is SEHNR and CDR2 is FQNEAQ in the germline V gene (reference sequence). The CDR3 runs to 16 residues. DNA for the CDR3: TGTGCCAGCAGCTCAAAGGCGGGGGATAGCCTCGGGGAGCTGTTTTTT. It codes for CASSSKAGDSLGELFF.

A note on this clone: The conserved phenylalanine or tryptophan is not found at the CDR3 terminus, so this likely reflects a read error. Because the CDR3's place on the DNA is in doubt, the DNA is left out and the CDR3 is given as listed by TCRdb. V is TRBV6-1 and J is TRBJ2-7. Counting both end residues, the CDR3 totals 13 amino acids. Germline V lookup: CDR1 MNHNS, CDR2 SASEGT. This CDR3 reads CASSEARDMGLGL.

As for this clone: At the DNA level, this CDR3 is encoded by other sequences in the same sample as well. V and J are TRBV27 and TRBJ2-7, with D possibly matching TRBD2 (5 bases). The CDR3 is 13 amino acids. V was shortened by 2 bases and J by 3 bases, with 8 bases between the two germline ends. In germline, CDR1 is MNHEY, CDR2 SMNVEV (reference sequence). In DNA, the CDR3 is TGTGCCAGCAGTTTAAAAGGGAGCTACGAGCAGTACTTC. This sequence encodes CASSLKGSYEQYF.

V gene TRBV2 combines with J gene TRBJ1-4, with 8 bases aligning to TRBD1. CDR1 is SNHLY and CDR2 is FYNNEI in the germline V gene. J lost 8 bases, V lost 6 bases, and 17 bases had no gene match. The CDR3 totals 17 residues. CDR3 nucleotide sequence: TGTGCCAGCAGCTTAGACATCCAGGGGGCGCGTCGCGAAAAACTGTTTTTT. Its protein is CASSLDIQGARREKLFF.

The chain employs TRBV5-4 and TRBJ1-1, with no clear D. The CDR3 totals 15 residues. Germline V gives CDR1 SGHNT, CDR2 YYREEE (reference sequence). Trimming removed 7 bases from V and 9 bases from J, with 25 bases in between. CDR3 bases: TGTGCCAGCGGCGGACCCACTCTATCGATGCCGAAAGCTTTCTTT. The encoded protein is CASGGPTLSMPKAFF. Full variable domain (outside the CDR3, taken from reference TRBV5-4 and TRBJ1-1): ETGVTQSPTHLIKTRGQQVTLRCSSQSGHNTVSWYQQALGQGPQFIFQYYREEENGRGNFPPRFSGLQFPNYSSELNVNALELDDSALYLCASGGPTLSMPKAFFGQGTRLTVV.

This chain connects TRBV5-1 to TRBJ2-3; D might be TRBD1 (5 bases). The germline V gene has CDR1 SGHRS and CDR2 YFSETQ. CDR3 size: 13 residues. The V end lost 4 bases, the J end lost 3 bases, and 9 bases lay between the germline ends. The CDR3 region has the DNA TGCGCCAGCAGCCGTCAGGGTACAGATACGCAGTATTTT. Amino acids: CASSRQGTDTQYF.

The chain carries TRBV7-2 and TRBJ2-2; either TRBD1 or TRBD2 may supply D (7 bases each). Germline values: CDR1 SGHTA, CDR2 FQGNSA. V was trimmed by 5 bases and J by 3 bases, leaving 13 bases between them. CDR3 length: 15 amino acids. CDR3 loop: CASSGRGGHTGELFF. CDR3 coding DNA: TGTGCCAGCAGCGGCAGGGGGGGGCACACCGGGGAGCTGTTTTTT.

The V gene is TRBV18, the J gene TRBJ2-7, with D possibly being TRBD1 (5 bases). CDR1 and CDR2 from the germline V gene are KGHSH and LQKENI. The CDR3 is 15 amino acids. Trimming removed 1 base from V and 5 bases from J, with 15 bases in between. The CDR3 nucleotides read TGTGCCAGCTCACCACAGGGGATTGACCAGAACGAGCAGTACTTC. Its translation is CASSPQGIDQNEQYF.

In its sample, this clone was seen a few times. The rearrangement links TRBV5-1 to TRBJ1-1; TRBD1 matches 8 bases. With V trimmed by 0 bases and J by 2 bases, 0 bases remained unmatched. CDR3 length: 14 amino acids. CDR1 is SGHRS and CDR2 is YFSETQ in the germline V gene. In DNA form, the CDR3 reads TGCGCCAGCAGCTTGGCAGGGGGCAACACTGAAGCTTTCTTT. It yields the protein CASSLAGGNTEAFF.

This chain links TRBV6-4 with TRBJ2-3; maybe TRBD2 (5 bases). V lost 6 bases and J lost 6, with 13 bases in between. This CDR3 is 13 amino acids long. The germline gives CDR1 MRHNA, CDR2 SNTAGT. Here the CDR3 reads CASSASLADTQYF. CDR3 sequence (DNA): TGTGCCAGCAGCGCCTCTCTAGCCGATACGCAGTATTTT.

The CDR3 spells CASSSVGGVPYEQYF. In nucleotides, the CDR3 is TGCGCCAGCAGCTCAGTGGGGGGGGTCCCCTACGAGCAGTACTTC. The chain carries TRBV5-1 and TRBJ2-7; 7 nucleotides align to TRBD2. The CDR3 runs to 15 residues. The trim removed 3 bases at V and 2 bases at J, leaving 8 bases unmatched. The germline CDR1 and CDR2 sequences are SGHRS and YFSETQ.

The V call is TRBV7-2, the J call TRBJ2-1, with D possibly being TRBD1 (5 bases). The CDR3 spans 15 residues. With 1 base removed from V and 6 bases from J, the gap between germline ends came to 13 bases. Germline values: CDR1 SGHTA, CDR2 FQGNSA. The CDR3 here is CASSLDRNMVNEQFF. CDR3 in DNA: TGTGCCAGCAGCTTAGACAGGAATATGGTCAATGAGCAGTTCTTC.

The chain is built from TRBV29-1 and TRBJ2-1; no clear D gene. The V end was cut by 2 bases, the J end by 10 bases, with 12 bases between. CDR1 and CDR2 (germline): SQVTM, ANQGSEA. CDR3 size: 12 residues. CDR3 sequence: CSVEPEISEQFF. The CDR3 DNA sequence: TGCAGCGTTGAACCTGAAATCTCGGAGCAGTTCTTC.

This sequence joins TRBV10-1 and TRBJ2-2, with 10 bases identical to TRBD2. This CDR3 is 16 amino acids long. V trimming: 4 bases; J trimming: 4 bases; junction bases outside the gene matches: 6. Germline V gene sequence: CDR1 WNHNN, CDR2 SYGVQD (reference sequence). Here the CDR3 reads CASSASGGAGTGELFF. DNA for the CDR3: TGCGCCAGCAGTGCTAGCGGGGGCGCCGGCACCGGGGAGCTGTTTTTT.

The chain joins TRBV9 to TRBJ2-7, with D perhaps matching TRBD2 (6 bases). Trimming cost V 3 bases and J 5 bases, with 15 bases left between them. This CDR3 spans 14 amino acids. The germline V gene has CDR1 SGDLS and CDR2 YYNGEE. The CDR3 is CASSGSGGIHEQYF. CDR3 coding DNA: TGTGCCAGCAGCGGGTCTGGGGGGATCCACGAGCAGTACTTC.

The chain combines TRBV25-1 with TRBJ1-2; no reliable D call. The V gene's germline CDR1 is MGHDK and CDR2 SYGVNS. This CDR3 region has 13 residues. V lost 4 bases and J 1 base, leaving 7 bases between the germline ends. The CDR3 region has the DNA TGTGCCAGCAGTGTGGGAGGTAACTATGGCTACACCTTC. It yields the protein CASSVGGNYGYTF.

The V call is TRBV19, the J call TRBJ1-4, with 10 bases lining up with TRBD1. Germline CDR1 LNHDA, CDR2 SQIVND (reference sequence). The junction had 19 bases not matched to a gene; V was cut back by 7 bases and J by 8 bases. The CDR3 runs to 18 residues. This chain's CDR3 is CASTAGTGELGSSEKLFF. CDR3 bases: TGTGCCAGTACAGCCGGGACAGGGGAACTGGGGAGCTCCGAAAAACTGTTTTTT. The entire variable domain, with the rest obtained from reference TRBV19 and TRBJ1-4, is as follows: DGGITQSPKYLFRKEGQNVTLSCEQNLNHDAMYWYRQDPGQGLRLIYYSQIVNDFQKGDIAEGYSVSREKKESFPLTVTSAQKNPTAFYLCASTAGTGELGSSEKLFFGSGTQLSVL.

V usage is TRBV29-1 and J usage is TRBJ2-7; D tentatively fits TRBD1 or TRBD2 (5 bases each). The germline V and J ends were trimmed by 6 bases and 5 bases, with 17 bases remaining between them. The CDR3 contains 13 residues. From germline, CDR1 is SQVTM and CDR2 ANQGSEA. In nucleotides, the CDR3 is TGCAGCGTCCAGGGACGGATGGTCAACGAGCAGTACTTC. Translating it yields CSVQGRMVNEQYF.